This is a list of T cell receptor beta chains from one sample in a study of shared clonotypes between healthy human individuals. Method: immunoSEQ multiplex PCR; TCRdb's copy keeps in-frame clones and lacks some. The sample carries a few million clones, over 85% recorded once. The specimen was naive CD4+ T cells sorted from blood. The receptors were gathered from a man between 18 and 29 years old in good health. Both conserved end residues are trimmed from each CDR3.

j_call v_call cdr3_aa
TRBJ2-2 TRBV2 ASTETGITGELF
TRBJ2-4 TRBV9 ASSVGGQGAQY
TRBJ2-3 TRBV6-5 ASSQPGRTRDTQY
TRBJ2-3 TRBV4-1 ASSQAGTYTDTQY
TRBJ2-1 TRBV7-9 ASSTTSGNYNEQF
TRBJ2-7 TRBV14 ASSQRSGDEQY
TRBJ2-1 TRBV30 AWSFDNEQF
TRBJ2-5 TRBV30 AWSVGTSARYQETQY
TRBJ2-7 TRBV10-2 ASTIISAGEVYEQY
TRBJ1-2 TRBV2 ASSVSENYGYT
TRBJ1-2 TRBV5-8 ASSLEGSGSYGYT
TRBJ2-7 TRBV5-1 ASSLGDRDRYEQY
TRBJ2-5 TRBV5-1 ASSLGQGRETQY
TRBJ1-1 TRBV5-4 ASSRGSGEYAEAF
TRBJ2-1 TRBV7-3 ASSHSGGASSNEQF
TRBJ2-7 TRBV18 ASSKNRVPYEQY
TRBJ2-7 TRBV19 ASSILAASPYEQY
TRBJ2-1 TRBV5-5 ASSSRWSSYNEQF
TRBJ1-1 TRBV25-1 ASSESGRRNTEAF
TRBJ2-7 TRBV27 ASSWGLGREGFGEQY
TRBJ2-2 TRBV4-1 ASSQIRQAGPGELF
TRBJ2-3 TRBV18 ASSQMTDTQY
TRBJ1-5 TRBV28 AIAGGNQPQH
TRBJ1-2 TRBV28 ASTSTGLSGYT
TRBJ1-5 TRBV27 ATRPSNQPQH
TRBJ1-3 TRBV9 ASSADRLNTIY
TRBJ1-2 TRBV5-6 ASSRTVPVNYGYT
TRBJ1-3 TRBV7-2 ASSLREGNTIY
TRBJ2-5 TRBV4-3 ASSQGLAGVVQETQY